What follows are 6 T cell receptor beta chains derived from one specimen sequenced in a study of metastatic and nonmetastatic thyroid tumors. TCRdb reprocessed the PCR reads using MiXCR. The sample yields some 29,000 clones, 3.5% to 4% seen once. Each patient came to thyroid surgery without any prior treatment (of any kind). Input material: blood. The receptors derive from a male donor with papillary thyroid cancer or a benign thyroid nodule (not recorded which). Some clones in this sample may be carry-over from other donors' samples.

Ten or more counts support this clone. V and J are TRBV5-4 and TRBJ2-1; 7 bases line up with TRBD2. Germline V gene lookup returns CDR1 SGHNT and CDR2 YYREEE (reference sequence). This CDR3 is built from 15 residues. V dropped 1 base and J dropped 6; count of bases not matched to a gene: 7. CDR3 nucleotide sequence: TGTGCCAGCAGCTTGTCGCGGGGGTCTGGCAATGAGCAGTTCTTC. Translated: CASSLSRGSGNEQFF.

The CDR3 region is CASGLPKTGGNEQFF. CDR3 in DNA: TGTGCTAGTGGTTTGCCCAAGACAGGGGGCAATGAGCAGTTCTTC. V is TRBV12-5 and J is TRBJ2-1, with 9 positions matching TRBD1. Germline lookup yields CDR1 LGHNT and CDR2 FRNRAP. The J segment lost 6 bases and the V segment lost 2 bases, leaving 5 bases of the junction unmatched. CDR3 length: 15 residues. The full variable domain, its missing parts supplied by reference TRBV12-5 and TRBJ2-1, is DARVTQTPRHKVTEMGQEVTMRCQPILGHNTVFWYRQTMMQGLELLAYFRNRAPLDDSGMPKDRFSAEMPDATLATLKIQPSEPRDSAVYFCASGLPKTGGNEQFFGPGTRLTVL.

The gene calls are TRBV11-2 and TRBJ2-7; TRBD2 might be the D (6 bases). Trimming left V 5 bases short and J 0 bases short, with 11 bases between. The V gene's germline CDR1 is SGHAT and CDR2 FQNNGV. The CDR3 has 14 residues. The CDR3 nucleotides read TGTGCCAGCAGCCCAGGGACTGACTCCTACGAGCAGTACTTC. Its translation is CASSPGTDSYEQYF. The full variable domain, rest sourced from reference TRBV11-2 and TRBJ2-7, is EAGVAQSPRYKIIEKRQSVAFWCNPISGHATLYWYQQILGQGPKLLIQFQNNGVVDDSQLPKDRFSAERLKGVDSTLKIQPAKLEDSAVYLCASSPGTDSYEQYFGPGTRLTVT.

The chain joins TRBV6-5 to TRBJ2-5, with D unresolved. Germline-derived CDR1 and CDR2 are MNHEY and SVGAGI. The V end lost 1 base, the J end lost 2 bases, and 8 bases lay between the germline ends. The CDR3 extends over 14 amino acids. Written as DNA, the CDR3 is TGTGCCAGCAGTTACTTTTCTAATCAAGAGACCCAGTACTTC. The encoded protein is CASSYFSNQETQYF.

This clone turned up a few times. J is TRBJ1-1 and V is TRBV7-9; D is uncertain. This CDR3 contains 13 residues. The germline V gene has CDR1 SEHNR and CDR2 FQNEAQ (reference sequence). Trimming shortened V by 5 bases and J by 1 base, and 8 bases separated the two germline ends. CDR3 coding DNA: TGTGCCAGCAGCCGGACGGCGAACACTGAAGCTTTCTTT. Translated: CASSRTANTEAFF.

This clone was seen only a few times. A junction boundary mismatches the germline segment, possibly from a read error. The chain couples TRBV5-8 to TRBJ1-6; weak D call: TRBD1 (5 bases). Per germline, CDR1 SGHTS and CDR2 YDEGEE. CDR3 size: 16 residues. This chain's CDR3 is CASSFGRDSLHSSLYF. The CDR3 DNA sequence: TGTGCCAGCAGCTTCGGCAGGGATTCTTTGCATTCATCCCTCTACTTT.